This T cell receptor (beta chain) was profiled in a study of T cell clonality in common variable immunodeficiency. The repertoire was sequenced with immunoSEQ multiplex PCR; TCRdb's copy has only in-frame clones and lacks some. The sample contains around 50,000 clones, none of them singletons. This clone has a count of ten or more. Antigen specificity is unknown. Overall study results and limits: Compared with healthy controls, CVID subjects showed increased TCRbeta clonality, mostly in about a third. What drives increased CVID clonality needs T cell subpopulation sequencing. Fewer deletions and N-nucleotide insertions were reportedly seen in common variable immunodeficiency TCR beta sequences.

The sequencing input was peripheral blood mononuclear cells. The clonotype comes from a person aged 18-70 years in good health.

CDR3 DNA, as far as it was read: TGCGCCAGCAGCGCGGCCGGGACAGGAGTCACTGAA. It yields the protein CASSAAGTGVTE. The CDR3 in its entirety is CASSAAGTGVTEAFF. The gene calls are TRBV5-1 and TRBJ1-1; TRBD1 matches at 8 bases. The read ends 3 residues before the CDR3 terminus; that terminus is restored from the germline J gene. The CDR3 is 15 residues long. V shed 4 bases, J shed 4 bases, and the junction held 9 bases outside the gene matches. Germline CDR1 is SGHRS and CDR2 is YFSETQ.